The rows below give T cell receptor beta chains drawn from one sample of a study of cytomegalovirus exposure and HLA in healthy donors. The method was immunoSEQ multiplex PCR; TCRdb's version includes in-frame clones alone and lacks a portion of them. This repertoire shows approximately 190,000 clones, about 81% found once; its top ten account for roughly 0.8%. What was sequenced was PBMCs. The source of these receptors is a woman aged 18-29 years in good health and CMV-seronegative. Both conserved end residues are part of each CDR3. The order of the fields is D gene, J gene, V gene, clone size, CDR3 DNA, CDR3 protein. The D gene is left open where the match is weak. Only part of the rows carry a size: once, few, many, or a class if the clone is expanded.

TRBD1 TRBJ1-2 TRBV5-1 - TGCGCCAGCAGCGAGGGTCCGGGACAGGGCCATAGGTACACCTTC CASSEGPGQGHRYTF
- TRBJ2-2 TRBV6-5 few TGTGCCCCCTGTTGGGCCAGCATTAACACCGGGGAGCTGTTTTTT CAPCWASINTGELFF
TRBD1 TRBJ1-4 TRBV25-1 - TGTGCCAGCAGTGAGGCTCGACAGGGCGACGAAAAACTGTTTTTT CASSEARQGDEKLFF
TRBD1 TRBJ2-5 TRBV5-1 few TGCGCCAGCAGCATAGGACAGGGTGGTCAAGAGACCCAGTACTTC CASSIGQGGQETQYF
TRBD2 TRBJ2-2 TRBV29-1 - TGCAGCGCTTTACCGGGACTAGCGACGCCAATCGCCGGGGAGCTGTTTTTT CSALPGLATPIAGELFF
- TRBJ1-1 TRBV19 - TGTGCCAGTAGTATAGTCCAAAGATCCGGTACTGAAGCTTTCTTT CASSIVQRSGTEAFF
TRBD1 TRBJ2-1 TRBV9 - TGTGCCAGCAGCCCCCCTTGGGACAGGGGGGAGAATGAGCAGTTCTTC CASSPPWDRGENEQFF
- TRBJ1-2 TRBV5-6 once TGTGCCAGTCGTCTGAAGGGGAACTATGGCTACACCTTC CASRLKGNYGYTF
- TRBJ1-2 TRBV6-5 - TGTGCCAGCAGTTACTCGGCGGTGGACTATGGCTACACCTTC CASSYSAVDYGYTF
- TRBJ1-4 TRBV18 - TGTGCCAGCTCTACTGATTATAATGAAAAACTGTTTTTT CASSTDYNEKLFF
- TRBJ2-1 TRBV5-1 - TGCGCCAGCAGCTTGGGTTGGGCGGAGAGGGATGAGCAGTTCTTC CASSLGWAERDEQFF
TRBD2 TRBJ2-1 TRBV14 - TGTGCCAGCAGCCAAAACCTACTAGCGGGAGGGCTTAATGAGCAGTTCTTC CASSQNLLAGGLNEQFF
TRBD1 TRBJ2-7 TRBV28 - TGTGCCAGCAGTGGGGACAGCCTCTACGAGCAGTACTTC CASSGDSLYEQYF
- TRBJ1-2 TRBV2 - TGTGCCAGCAGTGAACCAGGCAACTATGGCTACACCTTC CASSEPGNYGYTF
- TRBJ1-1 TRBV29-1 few TGCAGCGTAATAGAGGAGATTATGAACACTGAAGCTTTCTTT CSVIEEIMNTEAFF
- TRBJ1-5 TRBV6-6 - TGTGCCAGCAACTTGAGAATGGGAGTTGGGCAGCCCCAGCATTTT CASNLRMGVGQPQHF
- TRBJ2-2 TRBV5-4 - TGTGCCAGCAGCTTGGGAGGGAGTAGGACCGGGGAGCTGTTTTTT CASSLGGSRTGELFF
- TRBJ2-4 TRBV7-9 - TGTGCCAGCAGCTTAGAGTACCGGGAGCGGCGAAACATTCAGTACTTC CASSLEYRERRNIQYF
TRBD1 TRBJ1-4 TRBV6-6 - TGTGCCAGCAGTTACGTCGGGACAGACGAAAAACTGTTTTTT CASSYVGTDEKLFF
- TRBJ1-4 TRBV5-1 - TGCGCCAGCAGCTTGTATCGTGGTTCCCGGACTAATGAAAAACTGTTTTTT CASSLYRGSRTNEKLFF
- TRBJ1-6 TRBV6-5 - TGTGCCAGCAGTCCCAAACGGAGGTCACCCCTCCACTTT CASSPKRRSPLHF
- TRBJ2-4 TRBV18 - TGTGCCAGCTCACCACCGGGACACCCCATAGCCAAAAACATTCAGTACTTC CASSPPGHPIAKNIQYF
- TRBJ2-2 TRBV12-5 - TGTGCTAGTGGTTTGGTAGCGGGGAACACCGGGGAGCTGTTTTTT CASGLVAGNTGELFF
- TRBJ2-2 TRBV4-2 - TGTGCCAGCAGCCCCCGTTTGGGGGGGCCGACCGGGGAGCTGTTTTTT CASSPRLGGPTGELFF
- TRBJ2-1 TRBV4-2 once TGTGCCAGCAGCCAAACGGGAGCGTACAATGAGCAGTTCTTC CASSQTGAYNEQFF